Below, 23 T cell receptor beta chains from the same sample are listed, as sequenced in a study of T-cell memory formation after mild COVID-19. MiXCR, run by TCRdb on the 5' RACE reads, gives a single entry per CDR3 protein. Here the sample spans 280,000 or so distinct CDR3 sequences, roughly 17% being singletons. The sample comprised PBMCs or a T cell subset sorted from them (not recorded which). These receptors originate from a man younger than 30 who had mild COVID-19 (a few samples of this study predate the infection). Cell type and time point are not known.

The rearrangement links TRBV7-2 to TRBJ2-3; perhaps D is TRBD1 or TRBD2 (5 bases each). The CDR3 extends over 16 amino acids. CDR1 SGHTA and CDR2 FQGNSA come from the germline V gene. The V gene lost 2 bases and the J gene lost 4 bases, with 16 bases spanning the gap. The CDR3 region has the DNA TGTGCCAGCAGCTTATGGGCCAGGGCGGGCCCAGATACGCAGTATTTT. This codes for CASSLWARAGPDTQYF.

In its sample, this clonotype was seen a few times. The CDR3 sequence: CASSPDFSGGAGEQYF. CDR3 sequence (DNA): TGTGCCAGCTCACCTGACTTTAGCGGGGGGGCAGGAGAGCAGTACTTC. The V gene is TRBV18, the J gene TRBJ2-7, with 11 bases identical to TRBD2. The ends lost 3 bases at V and 7 bases at J; junction bases unmatched: 11. This CDR3 is 16 amino acids long. Looked up from germline, CDR1 is KGHSH and CDR2 is LQKENI. The full variable domain, rest sourced from reference TRBV18 and TRBJ2-7, is NAGVMQNPRHLVRRRGQEARLRCSPMKGHSHVYWYRQLPEEGLKFMVYLQKENIIDESGMPKERFSAEFPKEGPSILRIQQVVRGDSAAYFCASSPDFSGGAGEQYFGPGTRLTVT.

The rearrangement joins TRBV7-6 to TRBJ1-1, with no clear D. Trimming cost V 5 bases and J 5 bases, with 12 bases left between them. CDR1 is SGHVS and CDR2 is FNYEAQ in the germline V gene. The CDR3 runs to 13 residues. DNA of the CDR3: TGTGCCAGCAGCCCCATGGGGAGGACTGAAGCTTTCTTT. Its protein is CASSPMGRTEAFF.

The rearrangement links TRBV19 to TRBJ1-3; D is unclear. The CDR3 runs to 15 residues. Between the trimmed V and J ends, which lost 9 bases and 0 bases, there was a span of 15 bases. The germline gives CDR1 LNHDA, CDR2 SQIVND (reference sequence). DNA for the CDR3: TGTGCCAGCGCCATTCAGGCAATCTCTGGAAACACCATATATTTT. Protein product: CASAIQAISGNTIYF.

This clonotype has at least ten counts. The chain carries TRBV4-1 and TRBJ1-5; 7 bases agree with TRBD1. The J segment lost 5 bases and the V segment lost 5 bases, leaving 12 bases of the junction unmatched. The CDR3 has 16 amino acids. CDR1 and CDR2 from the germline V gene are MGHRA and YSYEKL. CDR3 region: CASSLRQGRGYQPQHF. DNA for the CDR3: TGCGCCAGCAGCTTACGACAGGGCAGGGGGTATCAGCCCCAGCATTTT.

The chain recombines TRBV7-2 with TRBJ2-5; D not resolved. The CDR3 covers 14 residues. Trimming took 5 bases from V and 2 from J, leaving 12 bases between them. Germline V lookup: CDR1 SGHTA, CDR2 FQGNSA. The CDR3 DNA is TGTGCCAGCAGCCTACAGCGTTTGCAAGAGACCCAGTACTTC. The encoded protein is CASSLQRLQETQYF. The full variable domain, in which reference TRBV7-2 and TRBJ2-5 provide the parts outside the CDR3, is GAGVSQSPSNKVTEKGKDVELRCDPISGHTALYWYRQSLGQGLEFLIYFQGNSAPDKSGLPSDRFSAERTGGSVSTLTIQRTQQEDSAVYLCASSLQRLQETQYFGPGTRLLVL.

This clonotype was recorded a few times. CDR3 bases: TGTGCCAGCAGCCGGGACAGCCCGACGGCGGGCTACACCTTC. Translated: CASSRDSPTAGYTF. The rearrangement uses TRBV6-5 and TRBJ1-2, with 7 bases aligning to TRBD1. Germline CDR1 is MNHEY and CDR2 is SVGAGI. Germline trimming cut 6 bases from V and 8 bases from J; bases unmatched to any gene: 12. The CDR3 has 14 amino acids.

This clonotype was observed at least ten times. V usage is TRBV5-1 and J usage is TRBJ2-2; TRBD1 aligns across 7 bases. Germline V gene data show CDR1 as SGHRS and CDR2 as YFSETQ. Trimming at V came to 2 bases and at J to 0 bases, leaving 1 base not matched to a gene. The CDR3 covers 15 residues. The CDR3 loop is CASSFGTANTGELFF. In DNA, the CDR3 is TGCGCCAGCAGCTTCGGGACAGCGAACACCGGGGAGCTGTTTTTT.

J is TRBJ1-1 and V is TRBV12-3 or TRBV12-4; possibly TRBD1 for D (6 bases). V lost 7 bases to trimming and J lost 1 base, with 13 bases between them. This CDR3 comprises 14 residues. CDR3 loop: CASTRQASNTEAFF. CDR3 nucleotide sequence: TGTGCCAGCACCAGACAGGCCTCGAACACTGAAGCTTTCTTT.

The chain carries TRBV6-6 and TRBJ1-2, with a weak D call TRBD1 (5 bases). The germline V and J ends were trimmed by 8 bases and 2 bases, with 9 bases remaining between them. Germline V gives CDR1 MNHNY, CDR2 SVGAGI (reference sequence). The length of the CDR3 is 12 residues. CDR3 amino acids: CASSRDNYGYTF. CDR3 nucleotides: TGTGCCAGCTCCAGGGACAACTATGGCTACACCTTC.

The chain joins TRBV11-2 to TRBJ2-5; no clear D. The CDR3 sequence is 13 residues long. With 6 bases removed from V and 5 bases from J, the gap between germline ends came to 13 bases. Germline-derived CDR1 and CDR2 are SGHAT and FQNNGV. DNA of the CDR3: TGTGCCAGCAGGGGGATCGGTACCGAGACCCAGTACTTC. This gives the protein CASRGIGTETQYF.

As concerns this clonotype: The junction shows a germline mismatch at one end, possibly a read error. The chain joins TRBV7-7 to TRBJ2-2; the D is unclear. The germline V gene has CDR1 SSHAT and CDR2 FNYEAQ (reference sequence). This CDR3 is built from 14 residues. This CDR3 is CASSYRPNTGELFF. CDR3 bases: TGTGCTAGCAGCTACCGACCCAACACCGGGGAGCTGTTTTTT.

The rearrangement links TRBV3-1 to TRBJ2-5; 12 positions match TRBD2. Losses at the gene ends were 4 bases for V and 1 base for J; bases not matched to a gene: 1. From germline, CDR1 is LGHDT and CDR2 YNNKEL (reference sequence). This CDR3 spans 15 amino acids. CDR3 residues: CASSRTSGIQETQYF. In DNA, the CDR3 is TGTGCCAGCAGCCGGACTAGCGGGATCCAAGAGACCCAGTACTTC.

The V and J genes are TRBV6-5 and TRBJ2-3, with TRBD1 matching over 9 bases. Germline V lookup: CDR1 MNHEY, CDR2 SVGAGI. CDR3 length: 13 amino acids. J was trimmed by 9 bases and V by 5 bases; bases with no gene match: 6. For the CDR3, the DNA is TGTGCCAGCAGTCTAGGGGGGACAGGGACGCAGTATTTT. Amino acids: CASSLGGTGTQYF.

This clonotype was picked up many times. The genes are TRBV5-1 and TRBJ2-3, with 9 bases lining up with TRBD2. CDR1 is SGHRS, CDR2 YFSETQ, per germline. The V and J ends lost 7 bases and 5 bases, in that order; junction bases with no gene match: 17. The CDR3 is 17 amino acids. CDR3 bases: TGCGCCAGCCAGCAGGGCCAGCGGGGGGCCGAGGAAGATACGCAGTATTTT. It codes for CASQQGQRGAEEDTQYF.

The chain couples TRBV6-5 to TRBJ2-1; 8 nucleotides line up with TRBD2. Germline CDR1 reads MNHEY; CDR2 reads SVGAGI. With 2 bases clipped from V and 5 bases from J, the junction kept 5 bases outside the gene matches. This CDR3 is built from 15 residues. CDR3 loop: CASSYPGGGHNEQFF. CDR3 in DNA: TGTGCCAGCAGTTACCCCGGGGGGGGACACAATGAGCAGTTCTTC.

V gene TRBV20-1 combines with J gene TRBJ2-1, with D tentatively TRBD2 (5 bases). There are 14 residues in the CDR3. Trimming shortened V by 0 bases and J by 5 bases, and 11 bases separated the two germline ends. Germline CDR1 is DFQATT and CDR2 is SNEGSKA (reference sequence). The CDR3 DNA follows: TGCAGTGCTAGAGACGCTCGAGGGAACAATGAGCAGTTCTTC. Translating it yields CSARDARGNNEQFF.

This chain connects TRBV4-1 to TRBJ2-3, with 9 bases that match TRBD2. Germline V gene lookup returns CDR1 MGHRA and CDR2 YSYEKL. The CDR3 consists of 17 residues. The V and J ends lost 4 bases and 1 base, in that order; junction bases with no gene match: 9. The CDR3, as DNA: TGCGCCAGCAGCCCCCGTGGAGCGGGGGGTCGCACAGATACGCAGTATTTT. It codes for CASSPRGAGGRTDTQYF.

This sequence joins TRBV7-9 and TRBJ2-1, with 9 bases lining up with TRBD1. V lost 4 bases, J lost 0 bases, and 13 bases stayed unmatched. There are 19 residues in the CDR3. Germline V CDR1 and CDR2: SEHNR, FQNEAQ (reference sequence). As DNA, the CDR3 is TGTGCCAGCAGCTCTGAATTATACAGGGGGCCCTACTCCTACAATGAGCAGTTCTTC. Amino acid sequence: CASSSELYRGPYSYNEQFF. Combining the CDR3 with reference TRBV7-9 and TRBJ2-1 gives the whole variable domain DTGVSQNPRHKITKRGQNVTFRCDPISEHNRLYWYRQTLGQGPEFLTYFQNEAQLEKSRLLSDRFSAERPKGSFSTLEIQRTEQGDSAMYLCASSSELYRGPYSYNEQFFGPGTRLTVL.

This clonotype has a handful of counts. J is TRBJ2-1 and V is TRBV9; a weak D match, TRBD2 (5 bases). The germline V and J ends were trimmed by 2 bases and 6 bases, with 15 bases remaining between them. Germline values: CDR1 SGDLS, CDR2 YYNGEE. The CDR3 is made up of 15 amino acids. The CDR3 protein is CASSVSSGKSNEQFF. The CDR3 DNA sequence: TGTGCCAGCAGCGTTTCCAGCGGAAAATCCAATGAGCAGTTCTTC. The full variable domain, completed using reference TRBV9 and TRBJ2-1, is DSGVTQTPKHLITATGQRVTLRCSPRSGDLSVYWYQQSLDQGLQFLIQYYNGEERAKGNILERFSAQQFPDLHSELNLSSLELGDSALYFCASSVSSGKSNEQFFGPGTRLTVL.

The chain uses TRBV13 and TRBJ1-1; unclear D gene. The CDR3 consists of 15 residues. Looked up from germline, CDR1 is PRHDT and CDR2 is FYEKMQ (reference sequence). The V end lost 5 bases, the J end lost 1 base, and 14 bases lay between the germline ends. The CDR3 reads CASSPPEGPNTEAFF. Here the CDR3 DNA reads TGTGCCAGCAGCCCCCCAGAAGGACCGAACACTGAAGCTTTCTTT.

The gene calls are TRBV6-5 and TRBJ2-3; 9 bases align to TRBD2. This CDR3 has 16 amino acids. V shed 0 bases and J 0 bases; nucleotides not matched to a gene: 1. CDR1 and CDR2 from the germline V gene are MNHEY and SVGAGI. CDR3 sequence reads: CASSYSAGGSTDTQYF. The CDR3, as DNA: TGTGCCAGCAGTTACTCTGCGGGGGGGAGCACAGATACGCAGTATTTT.

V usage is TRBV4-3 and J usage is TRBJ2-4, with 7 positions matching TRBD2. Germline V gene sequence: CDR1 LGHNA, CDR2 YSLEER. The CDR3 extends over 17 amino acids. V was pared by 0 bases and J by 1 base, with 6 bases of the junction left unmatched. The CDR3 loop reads CASSQDSGGAAKNIQYF. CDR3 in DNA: TGCGCCAGCAGCCAAGATTCGGGGGGTGCGGCCAAAAACATTCAGTACTTC.